The 9 T cell receptor beta chains below were found in one sample sequenced in a study of T cell responses to AZD1222 COVID-19 vaccine. The method was immunoSEQ multiplex PCR; TCRdb's version includes in-frame clones alone and lacks a portion of them. Of about 98,000 clones listed, around 87% are singletons. The input for sequencing was peripheral blood, taken on day 0 of AZD1222 vaccination. Receptors were obtained from an adult in good health.

The chain has TRBV6-2 or TRBV6-3 and TRBJ2-7; 7 bases are shared with TRBD1. Germline values: CDR1 MNHEY, CDR2 SVGEGT. The V segment lost 6 bases and the J segment 8 bases; nucleotides outside the gene matches: 16. CDR3 size: 15 residues. CDR3 DNA sequence: TGTGCCAGCAGCCACGGGACAGAGGCTACAAGAAAGCAGTACTTC. Protein product: CASSHGTEATRKQYF.

The chain recombines TRBV7-9 with TRBJ2-6, with D hard to call. CDR1 and CDR2 from the germline V gene are SEHNR and FQNEAQ (reference sequence). The CDR3 sequence is 16 residues long. Trimming left V 1 base short and J 0 bases short, with 7 bases between. CDR3 sequence reads: CASSLDSSSGANVLTF. Here the CDR3 DNA reads TGTGCCAGCAGCTTAGACTCCTCCTCTGGGGCCAACGTCCTGACTTTC.

This CDR3 reads CASSPWTGGGEKLFF. For the CDR3, the DNA is TGTGCCAGCAGCCCCTGGACAGGCGGCGGAGAAAAACTGTTTTTT. The rearrangement uses TRBV11-2 and TRBJ1-4, with 7 bases fitting TRBD1. The junction had 11 bases not matched to a gene; V was cut back by 5 bases and J by 8 bases. The germline V gene has CDR1 SGHAT and CDR2 FQNNGV. This CDR3 is 15 amino acids long.

This clone has a single count. This chain connects TRBV11-2 to TRBJ1-2; D gene uncertain. The V gene lost 1 base and the J gene lost 6 bases, with 6 bases spanning the gap. The length of the CDR3 is 12 residues. Germline V CDR1 and CDR2: SGHAT, FQNNGV. CDR3 in amino acids: CASSLGTDGYTF. DNA for the CDR3: TGTGCCAGCAGCTTAGGCACGGATGGCTACACCTTC. Combining the CDR3 with reference TRBV11-2 and TRBJ1-2 gives the whole variable domain EAGVAQSPRYKIIEKRQSVAFWCNPISGHATLYWYQQILGQGPKLLIQFQNNGVVDDSQLPKDRFSAERLKGVDSTLKIQPAKLEDSAVYLCASSLGTDGYTFGSGTRLTVV.

This clone was counted ten times or more. J is TRBJ1-2 and V is TRBV19; D is perhaps TRBD1 (5 bases). V gave up 5 bases and J gave up 8 bases, with 21 bases separating them. The CDR3 loop spans 15 amino acids. Germline V gene sequence: CDR1 LNHDA, CDR2 SQIVND (reference sequence). The CDR3 DNA sequence: TGTGCCAGTAGTCTCACCTTGGGGGATCTTCGGGGCTACACCTTC. Its translation: CASSLTLGDLRGYTF.

The J gene is TRBJ2-7, the V gene TRBV3-1 (or the pseudogene TRBV3-2); TRBD1 might be the D (6 bases). The V end was cut by 2 bases, the J end by 5 bases, with 16 bases between. Germline V lookup: CDR1 LGHDT, CDR2 YNNKEL (reference sequence). The CDR3 loop spans 15 amino acids. The CDR3 DNA is TGTGCCAGCAGCCAACGTACAACAGGGTACCACGAGCAGTACTTC. It specifies CASSQRTTGYHEQYF.

This clone came up once. The gene calls are TRBV6-5 and TRBJ1-2; unclear D gene. V was trimmed by 11 bases and J by 8 bases, leaving 15 bases between them. The length of the CDR3 is 11 residues. CDR1 and CDR2 from the germline V gene are MNHEY and SVGAGI. The CDR3 coding sequence is TGTGCCGCAGCCGGCGGGGAGGGCTACACCTTC. It specifies CAAAGGEGYTF.

The V call is TRBV5-1, the J call TRBJ2-1; perhaps TRBD2 as D (6 bases). Trimming shortened V by 0 bases and J by 6 bases, and 10 bases separated the two germline ends. The germline V gene has CDR1 SGHRS and CDR2 YFSETQ. The CDR3 consists of 14 residues. In DNA form, the CDR3 reads TGCGCCAGCAGCTTGGGGACCGGGGGCAATGAGCAGTTCTTC. It specifies CASSLGTGGNEQFF.

The chain has TRBV5-5 and TRBJ1-2; 9 bases line up with TRBD1. With V trimmed by 4 bases and J by 0 bases, 4 bases remained unmatched. This CDR3 is 15 amino acids long. Germline V CDR1 and CDR2: SGHKS, YYEKEE (reference sequence). The CDR3 is CASSPDRGANYGYTF. The DNA for the CDR3 is TGTGCCAGCAGCCCCGACAGGGGGGCTAACTATGGCTACACCTTC.